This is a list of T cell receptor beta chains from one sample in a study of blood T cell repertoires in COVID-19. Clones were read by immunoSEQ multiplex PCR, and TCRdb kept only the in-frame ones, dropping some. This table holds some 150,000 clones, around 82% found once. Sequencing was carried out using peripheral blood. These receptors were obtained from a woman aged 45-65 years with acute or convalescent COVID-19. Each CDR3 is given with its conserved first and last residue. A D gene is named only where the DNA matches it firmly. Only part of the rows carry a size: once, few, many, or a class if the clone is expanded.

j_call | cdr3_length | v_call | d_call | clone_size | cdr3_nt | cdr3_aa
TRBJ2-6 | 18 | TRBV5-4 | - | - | TGTGCCAGCAGCTTCGGGGTGACCCTGAGCTCTGGGGCCAACGTCCTGACTTTC | CASSFGVTLSSGANVLTF
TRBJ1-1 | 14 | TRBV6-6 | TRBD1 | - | TGTGCCAGCAGTTACGGACAGGGACCCACTGAAGCTTTCTTT | CASSYGQGPTEAFF
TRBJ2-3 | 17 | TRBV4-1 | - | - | TGCGCCAGCAGCCAAGGCCCGACGGAGGACTTCACAGATACGCAGTATTTT | CASSQGPTEDFTDTQYF
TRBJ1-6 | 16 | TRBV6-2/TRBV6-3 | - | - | TGTGCCAGCAGTTACTCATGGGGCAGGGTGGATTCACCCCTCCACTTT | CASSYSWGRVDSPLHF
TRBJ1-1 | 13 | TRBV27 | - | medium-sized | TGTGCCAGCAGTTTATACGAGGGCGCTGAAGCTTTCTTT | CASSLYEGAEAFF
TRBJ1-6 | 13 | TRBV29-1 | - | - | TGCAGCGTTGGATGGGACTCAGATTCACCCCTCCACTTT | CSVGWDSDSPLHF
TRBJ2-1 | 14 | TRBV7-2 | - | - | TGTGCCAGCAGCCCCTGGCCCGGCGGGTCTGAGCAGTTCTTC | CASSPWPGGSEQFF
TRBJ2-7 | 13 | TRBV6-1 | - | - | TGTGCCAGCAGTGAATGCGGCAGCTACGAGCAGTACTTC | CASSECGSYEQYF
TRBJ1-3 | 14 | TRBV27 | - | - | TGTGCCAGCAGGGACAGCTACTCTGGAAACACCATATATTTT | CASRDSYSGNTIYF
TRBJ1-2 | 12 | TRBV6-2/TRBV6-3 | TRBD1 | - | TGTGCCAGCAGCAAGACAGGGTCCGGCTACACCTTC | CASSKTGSGYTF
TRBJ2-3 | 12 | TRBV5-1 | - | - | TGCGCCAGCAGCCCCGGCACAGATACGCAGTATTTT | CASSPGTDTQYF
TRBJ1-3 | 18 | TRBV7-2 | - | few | TGTGCCAGCAGCAACCCCGACAGAATGGGCACCTCTGGAAACACCATATATTTT | CASSNPDRMGTSGNTIYF
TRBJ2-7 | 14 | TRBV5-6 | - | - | TGTGCCAGCAGCTTGAGCGGGCCCGGGGGTGAGCAGTACTTC | CASSLSGPGGEQYF
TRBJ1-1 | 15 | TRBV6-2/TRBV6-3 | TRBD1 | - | TGTGCCAGCAGCCCAGGACAGGGGGCGGCCACTGAAGCTTTCTTT | CASSPGQGAATEAFF
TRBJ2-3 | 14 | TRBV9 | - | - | TGTGCCAGCAGCTCCCGGACAGAGTCAGATACGCAGTATTTT | CASSSRTESDTQYF
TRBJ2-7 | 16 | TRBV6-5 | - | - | TGTGCCAGCAGTTACGCTAGCGTGGCCGTCTCCTACGAGCAGTACTTC | CASSYASVAVSYEQYF
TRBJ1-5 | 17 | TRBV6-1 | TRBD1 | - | TGTGCCAGCAGTGGCCCGGGCGGGTACAGGGGGAGATGGCCCCAGCATTTT | CASSGPGGYRGRWPQHF
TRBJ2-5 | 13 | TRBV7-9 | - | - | TGTGCCAGCAGCTTAGACGTTCTCGGGACCCAGTACTTC | CASSLDVLGTQYF
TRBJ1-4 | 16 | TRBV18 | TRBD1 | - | TGTGCCAGCTCACCTTGGACAGGGGGCACTAATGAAAAACTGTTTTTT | CASSPWTGGTNEKLFF
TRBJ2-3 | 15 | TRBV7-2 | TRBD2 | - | TGTGCCAGCAGCTCCAGCGGGGGGGCAGTAGATACGCAGTATTTT | CASSSSGGAVDTQYF
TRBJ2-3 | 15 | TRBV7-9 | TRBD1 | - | TGTGCCAGCAGCTTAGTCGGGACAGGCACAGATACGCAGTATTTT | CASSLVGTGTDTQYF
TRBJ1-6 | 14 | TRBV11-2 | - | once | TGTGCCAGCAGCTTCAACGCAGGGGATTCACCCCTCCACTTT | CASSFNAGDSPLHF
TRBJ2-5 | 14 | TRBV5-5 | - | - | TGTGCCAGCAGTCCCGGTTCAACGGGAGAGACCCAGTACTTC | CASSPGSTGETQYF
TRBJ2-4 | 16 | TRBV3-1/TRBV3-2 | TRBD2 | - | TGTGCCAGCAGCCAAGATTTAGCGGGGGGGCTCAACATTCAGTACTTC | CASSQDLAGGLNIQYF
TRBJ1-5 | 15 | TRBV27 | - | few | TGTGCCAGCAGTTCATCCCTGGGGGAGGGCCAGCCCCAGCATTTT | CASSSSLGEGQPQHF
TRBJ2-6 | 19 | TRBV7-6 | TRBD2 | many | TGTGCCAGCAGCCTCTCGGGACTAGCGGAGCCCTCTGGGGCCAACGTCCTGACTTTC | CASSLSGLAEPSGANVLTF
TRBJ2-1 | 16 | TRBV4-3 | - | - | TGCGCCAGCAGCCAAGGGGAAGGGACAAAGTACAATGAGCAGTTCTTC | CASSQGEGTKYNEQFF
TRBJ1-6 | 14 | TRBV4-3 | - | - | TGCGCCAGCAGCAAGACGGCGGGTGTCTCACCCCTCCACTTT | CASSKTAGVSPLHF
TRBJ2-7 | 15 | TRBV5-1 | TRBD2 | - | TGCGCCAGCAGCCAGACTAGCGGGGTCTCCTACGAGCAGTACTTC | CASSQTSGVSYEQYF
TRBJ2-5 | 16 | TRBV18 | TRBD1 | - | TGTGCCAGCTCACCCCTCGGGACAGGTCGAGTGGAGACCCAGTACTTC | CASSPLGTGRVETQYF
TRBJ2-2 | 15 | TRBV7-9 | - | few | TGTGCCAGCAGCTTAGAGGGGGTTGCCACCGGGGAGCTGTTTTTT | CASSLEGVATGELFF
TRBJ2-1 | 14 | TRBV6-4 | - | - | TGTGCCAGCAGTGACGCCGGCGGGCTCTGGCCCTCGTTCTTC | CASSDAGGLWPSFF
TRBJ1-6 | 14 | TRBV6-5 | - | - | TGTGCCAGCAGTTACTCCCGGGGTGGGTCACCCCTCCACTTT | CASSYSRGGSPLHF
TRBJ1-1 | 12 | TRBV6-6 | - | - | TGTGCCAGCAGTTCTCCAGCGGGCCAAGCTTTCTTT | CASSSPAGQAFF
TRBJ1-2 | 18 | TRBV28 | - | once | TGTGCCAGCAGTTTGGATCCTGGGGGAGGGGAGACTAACTATGGCTACACCTTC | CASSLDPGGGETNYGYTF
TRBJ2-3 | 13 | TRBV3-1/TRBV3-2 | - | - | TGTGCCAGCAGCCAAGAAGGGGCCGATACGCAGTATTTT | CASSQEGADTQYF
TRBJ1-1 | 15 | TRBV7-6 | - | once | TGTGCCAGCACCCAGGTGCAGGGCGCGGGAACTGAAGCTTTCTTT | CASTQVQGAGTEAFF
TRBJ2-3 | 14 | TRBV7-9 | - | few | TGTGCCAGCAGCCCAGATGGGGGCGCAGATACGCAGTATTTT | CASSPDGGADTQYF
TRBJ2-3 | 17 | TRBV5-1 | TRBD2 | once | TGCGCCAGCAGCTTGGTTACCGCGGGGGACCACACAGATACGCAGTATTTT | CASSLVTAGDHTDTQYF
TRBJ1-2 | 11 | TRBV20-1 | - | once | TGCAGTGCCCTCGCGGCCTATGGCTACACCTTC | CSALAAYGYTF
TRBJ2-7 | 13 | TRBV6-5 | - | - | TGTGCCAGCAGTAGACAGATATCCTACGAGCAGTACTTC | CASSRQISYEQYF
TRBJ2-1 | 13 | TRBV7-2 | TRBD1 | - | TGTGCCAGCAGCTTTGGACAGGGAAGGGAAAAGTTCTTC | CASSFGQGREKFF